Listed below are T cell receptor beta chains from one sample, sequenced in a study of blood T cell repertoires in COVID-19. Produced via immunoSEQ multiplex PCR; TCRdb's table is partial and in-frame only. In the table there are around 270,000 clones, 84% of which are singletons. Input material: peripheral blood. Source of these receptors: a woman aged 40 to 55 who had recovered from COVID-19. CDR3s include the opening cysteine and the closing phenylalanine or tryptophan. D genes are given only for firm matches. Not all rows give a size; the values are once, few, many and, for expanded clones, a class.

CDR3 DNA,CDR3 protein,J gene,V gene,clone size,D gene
TGTGCCAGTAGTACCGAACTCAGGGGGCGGCAGTTCTTC,CASSTELRGRQFF,TRBJ2-1,TRBV19,-,TRBD1
TGTGCCAGCAGCGAGTTGGGGGGACGGGATCCCTACGAGCAGTACTTC,CASSELGGRDPYEQYF,TRBJ2-7,TRBV5-6,-,-
TGTGCCAGCAGCCAAGCTGGACAGGGCGAGTCCTTCTTT,CASSQAGQGESFF,TRBJ1-1,TRBV3-1/TRBV3-2,once,TRBD1
TGTGCCAGCAGCCTTAGCGGGGGCAATAATGAGCAGTTCTTC,CASSLSGGNNEQFF,TRBJ2-1,TRBV3-1/TRBV3-2,-,TRBD2
TGCGCCAGCAGCCATGGCGGGGGGTGGTCTTACAATGAGCAGTTCTTC,CASSHGGGWSYNEQFF,TRBJ2-1,TRBV4-1,-,TRBD2
TGTGCCAGCTCATTAACTAGCGTCGCGAACACCGGGGAGCTGTTTTTT,CASSLTSVANTGELFF,TRBJ2-2,TRBV18,-,TRBD2
TGTGCCACCAGCAGAGTTGGAGAGAGCCACGAGCAGTACTTC,CATSRVGESHEQYF,TRBJ2-7,TRBV15,-,-
TGTGCCAGCCGGGGGATGTATAATTCACCCCTCCACTTT,CASRGMYNSPLHF,TRBJ1-6,TRBV28,-,-
TGCGCCAGCAGGTCACAGGTAAACACTGAAGCTTTCTTT,CASRSQVNTEAFF,TRBJ1-1,TRBV5-1,-,-
TGTGCCAGCAGCTTAGCGGAGACAGGGGCAGAGACCCAGTACTTC,CASSLAETGAETQYF,TRBJ2-5,TRBV7-9,-,TRBD1
TGTGCCAGCAGCCCAGGACAGAAGCGACTCATGAACACTGAAGCTTTCTTT,CASSPGQKRLMNTEAFF,TRBJ1-1,TRBV7-9,-,-
TGTGCCAGCAGTTTATGGCAGGGGTTCAATGAGCAGTTCTTC,CASSLWQGFNEQFF,TRBJ2-1,TRBV28,-,-
TGTGCCAGCAGCCACGGGGGGGCCTGGAATACGCAGTATTTT,CASSHGGAWNTQYF,TRBJ2-3,TRBV9,-,TRBD2
TGTGCCAGCAGGGACAGGGAGTTGAGAACTGAAGCTTTCTTT,CASRDRELRTEAFF,TRBJ1-1,TRBV2,medium-sized,TRBD1
TGTGCCAGCAGCCCAGCAACAGGGGTTTGGAGCTCCTACGAGCAGTACTTC,CASSPATGVWSSYEQYF,TRBJ2-7,TRBV7-2,-,TRBD1
TGTGCCAGCAGCTTTAAAACAGGGATTAATTCACCCCTCCACTTT,CASSFKTGINSPLHF,TRBJ1-6,TRBV5-8,few,-
TGCGCCAGCAGCCCCAGGACAGGGTGGGACACTGAAGCTTTCTTT,CASSPRTGWDTEAFF,TRBJ1-1,TRBV5-1,-,TRBD1
TGTGCCATCAGGGACAGTTACAATGAGCAGTTCTTC,CAIRDSYNEQFF,TRBJ2-1,TRBV10-3,once,-
TGCGCCAGCAGCCCTACGACAGGGCGCAATCAGCCCCAGCATTTT,CASSPTTGRNQPQHF,TRBJ1-5,TRBV4-1,-,TRBD1
TGTGCCTGGACCTCGACAGGGCTCGGTCAGCCCCAGCATTTT,CAWTSTGLGQPQHF,TRBJ1-5,TRBV30,few,TRBD1
TGTGCCATCAGTTCAGGGGGCTCTCGGGTCAATGAGCAGTTCTTC,CAISSGGSRVNEQFF,TRBJ2-1,TRBV10-3,-,TRBD1
TGTGCCAGCAGCCCGCTGACAGGGTACACTGAAGCTTTCTTT,CASSPLTGYTEAFF,TRBJ1-1,TRBV3-1/TRBV3-2,-,TRBD1
TGTGCCAGCAGCCAAGAAGTTGGGGGCCGGTTGAAAAATGAGCAGTTCTTC,CASSQEVGGRLKNEQFF,TRBJ2-1,TRBV3-1/TRBV3-2,-,-
TGTGCCAGCAGCCTGCTGCAGGGGGTACTCTACGAGCAGTACTTC,CASSLLQGVLYEQYF,TRBJ2-7,TRBV28,-,TRBD1
TGTGCCAGCTCGCCTCGAGCCACAGGGACCACTGGCAAAAACATTCAGTACTTC,CASSPRATGTTGKNIQYF,TRBJ2-4,TRBV18,-,-
TGTGCCAGCAGCTTACAGGGGCAGGGCTACGAGCAGTACTTC,CASSLQGQGYEQYF,TRBJ2-7,TRBV7-3,-,-
TGTGCCAGCAGCGGACAGCTCTATGGCTACACCTTC,CASSGQLYGYTF,TRBJ1-2,TRBV2,-,-
TGCAGTGCTAGAGACCTTGAGACCCAGTACTTC,CSARDLETQYF,TRBJ2-5,TRBV20-1,-,-
TGTGCCAGCAGCCCTCAGGGGGGCCCTTGGGAGCAGTTCTTC,CASSPQGGPWEQFF,TRBJ2-1,TRBV11-3,once,-
TGTGCCAGCACCCGTGGAGGGCGTAACGAGCAGTACTTC,CASTRGGRNEQYF,TRBJ2-7,TRBV28,-,-
TGTGCCAGCAGCGTCGCACCCTCGGGCTCCTACAATGAGCAGTTCTTC,CASSVAPSGSYNEQFF,TRBJ2-1,TRBV9,-,-
TGTGCCAGCAGCTCCCGTTACGCGAATGGCTACACCTTC,CASSSRYANGYTF,TRBJ1-2,TRBV5-6,-,-
TGTGCCACCAGTGATCTGTCCCCTGAGCAGTTCTTC,CATSDLSPEQFF,TRBJ2-1,TRBV24-1,-,-
TGTGCCAGCAGCCCTAGGGGGAACTATGGCTACACCTTC,CASSPRGNYGYTF,TRBJ1-2,TRBV5-4,once,-
TGTGCCACCAGTGATTTGGTCAGGGACGAGCAGTACTTC,CATSDLVRDEQYF,TRBJ2-7,TRBV24-1,-,-
TGCGCCAGCAGCTCTGGACAGACCTACGAGCAGTACTTC,CASSSGQTYEQYF,TRBJ2-7,TRBV5-1,-,-
TGTGCCAGCAGTACAGGGGGTAGGGGAGGCTACACCTTC,CASSTGGRGGYTF,TRBJ1-2,TRBV12-3/TRBV12-4,-,TRBD1
TGTGCCAGCAGATCTATACAGGGTCGGGATACGCAGTATTTT,CASRSIQGRDTQYF,TRBJ2-3,TRBV5-4,-,-
TGTGCCAGCAGCCCCACAGGCTACGAGCAGTACTTC,CASSPTGYEQYF,TRBJ2-7,TRBV11-3,-,-
TGTGCCAGCAGCTTAGATCCAGCGGGTACAGCCTATGGCTACACCTTC,CASSLDPAGTAYGYTF,TRBJ1-2,TRBV11-2,once,-